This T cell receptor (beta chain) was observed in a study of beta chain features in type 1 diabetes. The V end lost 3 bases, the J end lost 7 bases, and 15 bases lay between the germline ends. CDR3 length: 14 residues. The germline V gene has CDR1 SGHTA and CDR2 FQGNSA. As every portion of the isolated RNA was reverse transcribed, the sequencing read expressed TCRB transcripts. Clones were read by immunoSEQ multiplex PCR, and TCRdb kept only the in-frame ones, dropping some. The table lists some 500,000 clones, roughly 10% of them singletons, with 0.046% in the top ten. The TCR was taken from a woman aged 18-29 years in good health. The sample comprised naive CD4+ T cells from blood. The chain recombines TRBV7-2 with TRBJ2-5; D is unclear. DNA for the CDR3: TGTGCCAGCAGCTTCCCCCAGCGCCTTTGGACCCAGTACTTC. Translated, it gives CASSFPQRLWTQYF.